The 28 T cell receptor beta chains below were found in one sample sequenced in a study of prognosis after radiotherapy for stage I lung cancer. Researchers used two-round multiplex PCR to amplify TCR beta CDR3 starting from genomic DNA. For every TRBV and TRBJ gene, a specific primer was used in first-round PCR. MiXCR, run by TCRdb on the multiplex PCR reads, gives a single entry per CDR3 protein. The table records 20,000 to 30,000 distinct CDR3 sequences, about 41% of them present only once. Sequences were derived from PBMCs, sampled before or after stereotactic body radiation therapy (not recorded which). The receptors were gathered from a donor over 45 with non-small cell lung cancer.

CDR3 coding DNA: TGTGCCAGCAGCGATGTCGGTGGCGGTGAGCAGTTCTTC. Its translation: CASSDVGGGEQFF. The rearrangement uses TRBV12-3 or TRBV12-4 and TRBJ2-1; D unresolved. CDR3 length: 13 amino acids. Trimming shortened V by 6 bases and J by 9 bases, and 15 bases separated the two germline ends.

As regards this clonotype: This could be a read error, since a much larger clone is one nucleotide away. This chain joins TRBV6-5 and TRBJ2-5; tentatively, D is TRBD2 (7 bases). Trimming shortened V by 8 bases and J by 5 bases, and 21 bases separated the two germline ends. This CDR3 region has 15 residues. CDR1 and CDR2 from the germline V gene are MNHEY and SVGAGI. CDR3 sequence: CASGSPSGGWETQYF. For the CDR3, the DNA is TGTGCCAGCGGTTCCCCTTCGGGGGGCTGGGAGACCCAGTACTTC.

This clonotype was detected ten times or more. The V gene is TRBV2, the J gene TRBJ2-7; D gene ambiguous. Germline assignment: CDR1 SNHLY and CDR2 FYNNEI. V lost 4 bases to trimming and J lost 3 bases, with 7 bases between them. CDR3 length: 12 amino acids. CDR3 protein: CASSVGFYEQYF. DNA for the CDR3: TGTGCCAGCAGTGTGGGGTTCTACGAGCAGTACTTC.

At least ten counts were recorded for this clonotype. The chain couples TRBV24-1 to TRBJ2-5, with 9 positions matching TRBD1. V lost 3 bases, J lost 0 bases, and 4 bases stayed unmatched. CDR3 length: 16 residues. The germline gives CDR1 KGHDR, CDR2 SFDVKD. Here the CDR3 reads CATSDGGTGYQETQYF. CDR3 bases: TGTGCCACCAGTGATGGGGGGACAGGGTACCAAGAGACCCAGTACTTC.

This sequence joins TRBV7-3 and TRBJ2-7; 9 positions agree with TRBD2. CDR1 and CDR2 from the germline V gene are SGHTA and FQGTGA. The junction had 6 bases not matched to a gene; V was cut back by 3 bases and J by 3 bases. The length of the CDR3 is 15 residues. The CDR3 protein is CASSLAGGEIYEQYF. Written as DNA, the CDR3 is TGTGCCAGCAGCTTGGCGGGAGGGGAGATCTACGAGCAGTACTTC. Variable domain in full (rest from reference TRBV7-3 and TRBJ2-7): GAGVSQTPSNKVTEKGKYVELRCDPISGHTALYWYRQSLGQGPEFLIYFQGTGAADDSGLPNDRFFAVRPEGSVSTLKIQRTERGDSAVYLCASSLAGGEIYEQYFGPGTRLTVT.

The chain couples TRBV19 to TRBJ2-1; D is unclear. Germline assignment: CDR1 LNHDA and CDR2 SQIVND (reference sequence). The CDR3 spans 17 residues. Between the trimmed V and J ends, which lost 0 bases and 5 bases, there was a span of 17 bases. This chain's CDR3 is CASSIDLVCFWDNEQFF. The CDR3 nucleotides read TGTGCCAGTAGTATAGACTTGGTGTGCTTTTGGGACAATGAGCAGTTCTTC. Combining the CDR3 with reference TRBV19 and TRBJ2-1 gives the whole variable domain DGGITQSPKYLFRKEGQNVTLSCEQNLNHDAMYWYRQDPGQGLRLIYYSQIVNDFQKGDIAEGYSVSREKKESFPLTVTSAQKNPTAFYLCASSIDLVCFWDNEQFFGPGTRLTVL.

There are many counts of this clonotype. The rearrangement joins TRBV2 to TRBJ2-1; 8 bases line up with TRBD2. V lost 4 bases to trimming and J lost 8 bases; unmatched junction nucleotides: 4. Germline-derived CDR1 and CDR2 are SNHLY and FYNNEI. CDR3 length: 13 residues. CDR3 sequence (DNA): TGTGCCAGCAGTGCCGGGACTAGTCATGAGCAGTTCTTC. This gives the protein CASSAGTSHEQFF.

This clonotype occurred once. V gene TRBV15 combines with J gene TRBJ2-3; 7 bases fit TRBD2. J was trimmed by 3 bases and V by 6 bases; bases with no gene match: 12. The germline V gene encodes CDR1 LNHNV and CDR2 YYDKDF (reference sequence). The CDR3 is made up of 16 amino acids. CDR3 residues: CATSSPSGGRTDTQYF. In nucleotides, the CDR3 is TGTGCCACCAGTAGCCCTAGCGGAGGTAGAACAGATACGCAGTATTTT.

This clonotype was found a few times. A much larger clone differs by one base, so this may be a read error. The V and J genes are TRBV4-3 and TRBJ1-1; D might be TRBD1 (5 bases). Germline assignment: CDR1 LGHNA and CDR2 YSLEER. The CDR3 loop spans 15 amino acids. The CDR3 DNA reads as TGCGCCAGCAGCCAAGAGGGGGGGTTGATCGCTGAAGCTTCCTTT. Amino acid sequence: CASSQEGGLIAEASF.

This clonotype has at least ten counts. The chain uses TRBV11-2 and TRBJ2-2, with D uncertain. Deletions cut 5 bases from V and 5 bases from J, with 6 bases between. The CDR3 has 12 amino acids. Germline V lookup: CDR1 SGHAT, CDR2 FQNNGV. CDR3 in amino acids: CASSQRTGELFF. The CDR3 region has the DNA TGTGCCAGCAGCCAAAGGACCGGGGAGCTGTTTTTT. The complete variable domain, with remaining parts taken from reference TRBV11-2 and TRBJ2-2, reads EAGVAQSPRYKIIEKRQSVAFWCNPISGHATLYWYQQILGQGPKLLIQFQNNGVVDDSQLPKDRFSAERLKGVDSTLKIQPAKLEDSAVYLCASSQRTGELFFGEGSRLTVL.

In regard to this clonotype: The junction and the germline gene differ at one end; a read error may be behind it. The CDR3 DNA sequence: TGTGCCAGCAGTCGCGGGCACTTGGCCCACTATGGCTGCACCTTC. It encodes CASSRGHLAHYGCTF. The V gene is TRBV6-1, the J gene TRBJ1-2; no clear D. Germline V gene data show CDR1 as MNHNS and CDR2 as SASEGT. The CDR3 length is 15 residues.

About this clonotype itself: A much larger clone differs from this one at a single base, so this may be a read error. The chain combines TRBV4-2 with TRBJ2-7; D uncertain. Germline V gene lookup returns CDR1 LGHNA and CDR2 YNFKEQ. Trimming removed 0 bases from V and 12 bases from J, with 21 bases in between. This CDR3 spans 15 amino acids. The CDR3 DNA follows: TGTGCCAGCAGCCAAGAGGCGTTCTCCAAAAACATTCGGTACTTC. It translates to CASSQEAFSKNIRYF.

The chain employs TRBV6-2 or TRBV6-3 and TRBJ2-1; D unclear. Looked up from germline, CDR1 is MNHEY and CDR2 is SVGEGT. The germline V and J ends were trimmed by 4 bases and 6 bases, with 10 bases remaining between them. The CDR3 runs to 13 residues. The CDR3: CASSFFVVNEQFF. The CDR3 region has the DNA TGTGCCAGCAGTTTTTTTGTCGTCAATGAGCAGTTCTTC.

This clonotype was found many times. The gene calls are TRBV9 and TRBJ2-1, with 9 bases aligning to TRBD1. The CDR3 is 16 residues long. The J segment lost 0 bases and the V segment lost 4 bases, leaving 5 bases of the junction unmatched. Germline V gene sequence: CDR1 SGDLS, CDR2 YYNGEE. Here the CDR3 reads CASSPGTGSSYNEQFF. The CDR3 DNA sequence: TGTGCCAGCAGCCCAGGGACAGGGAGCTCCTACAATGAGCAGTTCTTC.

The chain recombines TRBV6-1 with TRBJ1-5; D not resolved. From germline, CDR1 is MNHNS and CDR2 SASEGT. This CDR3 region has 14 residues. Trimming removed 4 bases from V and 5 bases from J, with 12 bases in between. The CDR3 loop reads CASSGSRTDQPQHF. The CDR3 DNA is TGTGCCAGCAGTGGGTCCCGGACGGATCAGCCCCAGCATTTT.

This clonotype was detected once. One junction end disagrees with the germline gene, perhaps due to a read error. The J gene is TRBJ2-7, the V gene TRBV11-2; no reliable D call. This CDR3 is 16 amino acids long. The germline gives CDR1 SGHAT, CDR2 FQNNGV. The CDR3 is CASILVARVSFYEQYF. CDR3 bases: TGTGCCAGCATCTTAGTAGCAAGGGTCAGCTTCTACGAGCAGTACTTC.

This clonotype was observed at least ten times. This chain joins TRBV5-1 and TRBJ2-3, with D uncertain. V gave up 1 base and J gave up 4 bases, with 13 bases separating them. The CDR3 runs to 15 residues. The germline CDR1 and CDR2 sequences are SGHRS and YFSETQ. CDR3 loop: CASSLSSQQADTQYF. For the CDR3, the DNA is TGCGCCAGCAGCTTGTCCTCGCAGCAGGCAGATACGCAGTATTTT.

The chain is built from TRBV20-1 and TRBJ1-5; the D is unclear. The CDR3 extends over 14 amino acids. V was pared by 5 bases and J by 5 bases, with 16 bases between. CDR1 DFQATT and CDR2 SNEGSKA come from the germline V gene (reference sequence). The CDR3 sequence is CSAAEGGEDQPQHF. The CDR3 nucleotides read TGCAGTGCTGCGGAGGGTGGCGAGGATCAGCCCCAGCATTTT.

Notes on this clonotype: A much larger clonotype is one base distant, so this may be a read error. This chain joins TRBV2 and TRBJ2-5, with D tentatively TRBD2 (5 bases). This CDR3 is 12 amino acids long. V was shortened by 6 bases and J by 7 bases, with 12 bases between the two germline ends. Germline V lookup: CDR1 SNHLY, CDR2 FYNNEI. The CDR3 DNA sequence: TGTGCCAGCAGAAGAGGGATGGGGACCCAGTACTTC. Protein product: CASRRGMGTQYF.

This clonotype was seen ten or more times. The rearrangement joins TRBV20-1 to TRBJ2-7; TRBD2 matches at 11 bases. The V gene's germline CDR1 is DFQATT and CDR2 SNEGSKA (reference sequence). This CDR3 region has 15 residues. Germline trimming cut 4 bases from V and 6 bases from J; bases unmatched to any gene: 11. The DNA for the CDR3 is TGCAGTGCTACTTTTAGCGGGAGGGCTATCTCCGAGCAGTACTTC. This encodes CSATFSGRAISEQYF.

This clonotype was recorded many times. This chain uses TRBV6-2 or TRBV6-3 with TRBJ2-5, with 10 bases aligning to TRBD2. Germline CDR1 reads MNHEY; CDR2 reads SVGEGT. This CDR3 spans 15 amino acids. Trimming took 3 bases from V and 3 from J; bases not matched to a gene: 4. CDR3 loop: CASSYGLAGEETQYF. As DNA, the CDR3 is TGTGCCAGCAGTTATGGGCTAGCGGGAGAAGAGACCCAGTACTTC.

This clonotype was observed many times. The V and J genes are TRBV20-1 and TRBJ2-3; D remains ambiguous. V was pared by 6 bases and J by 5 bases, with 9 bases between. CDR1 is DFQATT, CDR2 SNEGSKA, per germline (reference sequence). The CDR3 consists of 11 residues. CDR3: CSATPLDTQYF. The CDR3 DNA reads TGCAGTGCAACACCCCTAGATACGCAGTATTTT.

This clonotype has at least ten counts. The chain links TRBV12-3 or TRBV12-4 to TRBJ2-2; D not resolved. The V gene lost 2 bases and the J gene lost 5 bases, with 3 bases spanning the gap. The CDR3 is 12 residues long. CDR3 DNA sequence: TGTGCCAGCAGTTTAAGGACCGGGGAGCTGTTTTTT. Its translation: CASSLRTGELFF.

This clonotype was found many times. V and J are TRBV9 and TRBJ2-2, with a weak D call TRBD1 (5 bases). The V end was cut by 0 bases, the J end by 7 bases, with 7 bases between. The germline V gene encodes CDR1 SGDLS and CDR2 YYNGEE. CDR3 size: 13 residues. DNA of the CDR3: TGTGCCAGCAGCGTAGTGGGGCACGGGGAGCTGTTTTTT. Translated: CASSVVGHGELFF.

This clonotype appeared a few times. A much larger clone differs by one base, so this may be a read error. The chain links TRBV20-1 to TRBJ2-7; possibly TRBD1 or TRBD2 for D (5 bases each). Germline lookup yields CDR1 DFQATT and CDR2 SNEGSKA (reference sequence). V was clipped by 3 bases and J by 6 bases, with 12 bases between them. The CDR3 is 12 residues long. The CDR3 DNA sequence: TGCAGTGCTAGTGGGGGTAACTGCGAGCAGTACTTC. Its protein product is CSASGGNCEQYF.

The table lists this clonotype with many counts. The chain joins TRBV24-1 to TRBJ2-7, with TRBD2 matching 7 bases. Germline V CDR1 and CDR2: KGHDR, SFDVKD. Germline trimming cut 2 bases from V and 1 base from J; bases unmatched to any gene: 1. The CDR3 totals 14 residues. CDR3 bases: TGTGCCACCAGTGATTCGGGGGGTTCCTACGAGCAGTACTTC. Translated: CATSDSGGSYEQYF.

On this clonotype itself: A far larger clone lies a single base away; this is likely a read error. The genes are TRBV6-1 and TRBJ2-5; D possibly uses TRBD1 or TRBD2 (5 bases each). Gene TRBJ2-1 matches the end of the DNA better, so the J call may be wrong. Germline V gene data show CDR1 as MNHNS and CDR2 as SASEGT. The CDR3 consists of 16 residues. Written as DNA, the CDR3 is TGTGCCAGCAGTAGAGGGACGTTTGTGGGTCGGGATGAGCAGTTCTTC. This gives the protein CASSRGTFVGRDEQFF.

Many counts were recorded for this clonotype. The chain carries TRBV20-1 and TRBJ2-7, with 10 bases fitting TRBD1. With 5 bases clipped from V and 5 bases from J, the junction kept 6 bases outside the gene matches. From germline, CDR1 is DFQATT and CDR2 SNEGSKA (reference sequence). CDR3 length equals 13 residues. CDR3 DNA sequence: TGCAGTGCTTCGGGACAGGGGTTTGACGAGCAGTACTTC. This gives the protein CSASGQGFDEQYF.